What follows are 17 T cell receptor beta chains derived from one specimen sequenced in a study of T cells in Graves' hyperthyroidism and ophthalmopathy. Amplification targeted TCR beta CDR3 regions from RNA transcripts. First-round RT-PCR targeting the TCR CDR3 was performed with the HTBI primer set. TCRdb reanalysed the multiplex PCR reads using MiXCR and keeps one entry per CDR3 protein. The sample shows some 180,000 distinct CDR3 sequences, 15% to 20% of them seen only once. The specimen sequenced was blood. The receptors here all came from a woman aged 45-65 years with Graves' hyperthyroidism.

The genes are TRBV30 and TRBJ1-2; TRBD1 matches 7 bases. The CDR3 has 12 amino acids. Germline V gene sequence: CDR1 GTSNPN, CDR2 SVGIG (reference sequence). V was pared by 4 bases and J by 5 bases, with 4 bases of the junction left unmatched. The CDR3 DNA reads TGTGCCTGGAACACAGGGGAATATGGCTACACCTTC. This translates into CAWNTGEYGYTF.

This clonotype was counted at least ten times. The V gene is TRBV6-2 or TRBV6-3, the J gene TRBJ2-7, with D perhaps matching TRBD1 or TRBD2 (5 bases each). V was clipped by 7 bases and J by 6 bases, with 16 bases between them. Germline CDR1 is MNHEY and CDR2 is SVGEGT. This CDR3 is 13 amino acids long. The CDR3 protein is CASTLGEWGEQYF. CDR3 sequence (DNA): TGTGCCAGCACGTTAGGGGAGTGGGGCGAGCAGTACTTC.

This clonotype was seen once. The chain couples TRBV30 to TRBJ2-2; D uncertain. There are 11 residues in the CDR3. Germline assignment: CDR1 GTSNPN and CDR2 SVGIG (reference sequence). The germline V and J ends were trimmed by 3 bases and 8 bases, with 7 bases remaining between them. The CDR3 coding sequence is TGTGCCTGGAGCGTGGAAGGGGAGCTGTTTTTT. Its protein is CAWSVEGELFF.

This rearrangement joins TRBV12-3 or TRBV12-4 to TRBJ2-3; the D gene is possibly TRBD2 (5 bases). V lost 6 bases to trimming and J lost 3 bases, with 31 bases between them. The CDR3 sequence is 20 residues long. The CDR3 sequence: CASRRYNPPITRRQTDTQYF. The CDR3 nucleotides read TGTGCCAGCAGACGCTACAATCCTCCAATAACTAGACGCCAGACAGATACGCAGTATTTT.

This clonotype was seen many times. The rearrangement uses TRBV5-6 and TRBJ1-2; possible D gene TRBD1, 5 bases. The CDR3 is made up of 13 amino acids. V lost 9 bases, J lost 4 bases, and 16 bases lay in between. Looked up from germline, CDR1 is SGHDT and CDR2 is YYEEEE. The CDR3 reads CATREAHGYGYTF. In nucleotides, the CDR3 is TGTGCCACCAGGGAGGCTCACGGCTATGGCTACACCTTC.

The CDR3 nucleotides are TGTGCCAGCAGTTCTTTTATGGGCTACACCTTC. Encoded protein: CASSSFMGYTF. The J gene is TRBJ1-2, the V gene TRBV6-9; D is unclear. The CDR3 contains 11 residues. The V and J ends lost 4 bases and 8 bases respectively, with 8 bases between them. Germline V CDR1 and CDR2: MNHGY, SVAAGI.

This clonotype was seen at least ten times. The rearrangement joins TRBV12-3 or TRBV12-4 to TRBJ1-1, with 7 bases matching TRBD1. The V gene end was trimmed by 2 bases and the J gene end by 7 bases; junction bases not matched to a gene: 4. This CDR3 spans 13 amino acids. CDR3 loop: CASSLYRGDEAFF. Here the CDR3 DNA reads TGTGCCAGCAGTTTATACAGGGGAGATGAAGCTTTCTTT.

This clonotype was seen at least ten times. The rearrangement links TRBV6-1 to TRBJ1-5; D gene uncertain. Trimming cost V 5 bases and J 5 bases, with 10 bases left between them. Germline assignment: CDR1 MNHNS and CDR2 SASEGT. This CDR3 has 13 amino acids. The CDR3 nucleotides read TGTGCCAGCAGTTATTCGCTTCATCAGCCCCAGCATTTT. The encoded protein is CASSYSLHQPQHF.

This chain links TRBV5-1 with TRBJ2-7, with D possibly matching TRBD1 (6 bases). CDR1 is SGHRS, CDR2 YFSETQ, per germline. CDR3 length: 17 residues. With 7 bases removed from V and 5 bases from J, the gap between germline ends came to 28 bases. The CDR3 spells CASRYSVDPGQPHEQYF. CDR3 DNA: TGCGCCAGCCGCTATTCCGTCGACCCAGGACAGCCCCACGAGCAGTACTTC.

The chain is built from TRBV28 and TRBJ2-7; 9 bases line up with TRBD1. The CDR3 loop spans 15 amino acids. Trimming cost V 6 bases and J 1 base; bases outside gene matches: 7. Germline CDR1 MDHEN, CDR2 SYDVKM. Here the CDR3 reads CASRSPGQGSYEQYF. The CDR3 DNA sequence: TGTGCCAGCAGGTCCCCGGGACAGGGTTCCTACGAGCAGTACTTC.

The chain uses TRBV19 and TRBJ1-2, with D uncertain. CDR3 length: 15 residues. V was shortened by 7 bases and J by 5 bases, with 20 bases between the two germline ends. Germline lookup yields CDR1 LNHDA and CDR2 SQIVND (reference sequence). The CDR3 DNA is TGTGCCAGTATAAAGGCCGGGAAGAGTGAATATGGCTACACCTTC. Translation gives CASIKAGKSEYGYTF.

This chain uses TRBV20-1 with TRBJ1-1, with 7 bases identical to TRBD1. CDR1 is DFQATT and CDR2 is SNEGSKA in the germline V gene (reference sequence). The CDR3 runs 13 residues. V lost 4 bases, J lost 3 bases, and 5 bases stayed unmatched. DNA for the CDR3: TGCAGTGCTATGGACAGGAAGCACACTGAAGCTTTCTTT. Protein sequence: CSAMDRKHTEAFF.

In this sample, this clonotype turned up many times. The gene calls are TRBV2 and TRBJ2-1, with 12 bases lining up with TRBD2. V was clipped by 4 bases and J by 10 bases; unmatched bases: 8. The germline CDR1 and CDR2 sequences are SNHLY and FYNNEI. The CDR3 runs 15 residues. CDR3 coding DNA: TGTGCCAGCAGTGGACTAGCGGGGGATTATAAAGAGCAGTTCTTC. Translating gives CASSGLAGDYKEQFF.

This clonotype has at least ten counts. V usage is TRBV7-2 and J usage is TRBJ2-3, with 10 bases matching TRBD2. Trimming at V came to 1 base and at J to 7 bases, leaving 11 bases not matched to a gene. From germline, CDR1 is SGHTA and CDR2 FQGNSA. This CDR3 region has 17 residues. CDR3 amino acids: CASSLGASTSGQYTQYF. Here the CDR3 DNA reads TGTGCCAGCAGCTTAGGGGCGTCGACTAGCGGGCAATATACGCAGTATTTT.

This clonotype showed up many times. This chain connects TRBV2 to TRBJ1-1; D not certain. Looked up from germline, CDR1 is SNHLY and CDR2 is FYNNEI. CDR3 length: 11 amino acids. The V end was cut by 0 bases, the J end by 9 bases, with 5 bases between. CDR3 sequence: CASSEAPKAFF. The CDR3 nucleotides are TGTGCCAGCAGTGAAGCCCCAAAAGCTTTCTTT.

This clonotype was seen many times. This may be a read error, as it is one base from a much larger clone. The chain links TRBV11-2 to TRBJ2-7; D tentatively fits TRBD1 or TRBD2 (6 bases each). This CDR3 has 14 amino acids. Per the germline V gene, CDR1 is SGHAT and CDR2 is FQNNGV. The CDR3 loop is CASSSSTGGYEQHF. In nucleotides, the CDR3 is TGTGCCAGCAGCTCCTCCACCGGGGGCTACGAGCAGCACTTC.

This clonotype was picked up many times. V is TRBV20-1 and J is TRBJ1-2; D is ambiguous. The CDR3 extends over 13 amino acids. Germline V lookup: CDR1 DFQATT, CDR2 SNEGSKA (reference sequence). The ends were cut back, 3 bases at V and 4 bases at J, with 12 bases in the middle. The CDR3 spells CSASPMGSYGYTF. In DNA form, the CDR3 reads TGCAGTGCTAGCCCCATGGGTAGCTATGGCTACACCTTC.